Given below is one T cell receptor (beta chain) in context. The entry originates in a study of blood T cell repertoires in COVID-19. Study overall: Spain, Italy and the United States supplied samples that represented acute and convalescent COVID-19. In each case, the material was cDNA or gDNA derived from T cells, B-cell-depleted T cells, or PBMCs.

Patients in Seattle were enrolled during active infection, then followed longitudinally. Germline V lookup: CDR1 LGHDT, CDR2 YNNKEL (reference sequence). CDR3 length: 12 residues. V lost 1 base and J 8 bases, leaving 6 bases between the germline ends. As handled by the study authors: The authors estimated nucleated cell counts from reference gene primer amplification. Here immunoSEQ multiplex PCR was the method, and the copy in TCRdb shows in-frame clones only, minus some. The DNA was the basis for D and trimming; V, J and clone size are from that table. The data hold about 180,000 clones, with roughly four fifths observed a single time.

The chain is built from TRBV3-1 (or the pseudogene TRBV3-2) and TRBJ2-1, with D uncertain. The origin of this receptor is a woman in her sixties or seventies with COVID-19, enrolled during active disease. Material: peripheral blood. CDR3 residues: CASSQVLHEQFF. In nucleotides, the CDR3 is TGTGCCAGCAGCCAAGTCCTTCATGAGCAGTTCTTC.